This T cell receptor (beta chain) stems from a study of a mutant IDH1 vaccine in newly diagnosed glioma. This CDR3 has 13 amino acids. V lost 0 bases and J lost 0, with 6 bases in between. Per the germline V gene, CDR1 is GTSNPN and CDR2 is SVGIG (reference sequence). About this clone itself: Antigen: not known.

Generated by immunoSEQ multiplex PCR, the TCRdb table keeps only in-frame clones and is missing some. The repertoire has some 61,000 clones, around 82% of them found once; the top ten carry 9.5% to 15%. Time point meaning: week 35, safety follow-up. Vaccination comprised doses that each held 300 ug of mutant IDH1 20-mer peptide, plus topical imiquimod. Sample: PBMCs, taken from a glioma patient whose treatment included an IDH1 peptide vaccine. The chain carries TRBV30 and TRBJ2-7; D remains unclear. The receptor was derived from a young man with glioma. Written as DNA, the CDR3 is TGTGCCTGGAGTGTACGGATCTCCTACGAGCAGTACTTC. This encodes CAWSVRISYEQYF.